This is a list of T cell receptor beta chains from one sample in a study of T cells in Graves' hyperthyroidism and ophthalmopathy. In TCRdb, the multiplex PCR reads were re-called with MiXCR into one record per CDR3 protein. The sample comprises roughly 510,000 distinct CDR3 sequences, roughly 20% of which are singletons, and about 25% rests with the top ten. The sequencing sample was made of blood. Source of these receptors: a man aged 18 to 30 with Graves' hyperthyroidism. Both conserved end residues are trimmed from each CDR3.

v_gene	j_gene	CDR3aa
TRBV6-1	TRBJ1-2	ASSDWPGGYT
TRBV11-2	TRBJ1-1	ASSLDRADTEAF
TRBV15	TRBJ2-4	ATSTTPRLAKNIQY
TRBV27	TRBJ1-1	ASSLYSRGTEAF
TRBV19	TRBJ1-5	ASKTGGPDLPQH
TRBV20-1	TRBJ2-7	SASGTGGDYEQY
TRBV7-2	TRBJ1-2	ASSLDTSSYGYT
TRBV15	TRBJ2-7	ATSRDVDEQY
TRBV15	TRBJ2-5	ATSRDHSGGPPGETQY
TRBV12-3/TRBV12-4	TRBJ1-2	ASSLETDVYGYT
TRBV27	TRBJ2-7	ASSLDRTRSYEQY
TRBV6-5	TRBJ2-7	ASSYVLAGDFYEQY
TRBV7-9	TRBJ2-5	ASSFAGARETQY
TRBV4-1	TRBJ1-5	ASSLDPGQGNSNQPQH
TRBV7-3	TRBJ2-7	ASSHLGGYEQY
TRBV18	TRBJ2-7	ASSPGGGGANEQY
TRBV5-8	TRBJ2-5	ASIYLLQETQY
TRBV20-1	TRBJ1-3	SARTGWSNTIY
TRBV7-9	TRBJ1-5	ASSSSGQGDQPQH
TRBV6-1	TRBJ1-5	ASSERDSGQPQH
TRBV29-1	TRBJ1-3	SVSWSSGNTIY
TRBV6-9	TRBJ1-5	ASSSIH
TRBV6-1	TRBJ2-5	ASKGAQETQY
TRBV6-5	TRBJ1-1	ASTRGGNTEAF
TRBV10-3	TRBJ2-5	AISVASGSLKTQY
TRBV13	TRBJ2-2	ASSFTASPGLAGGHTGELF
TRBV12-3/TRBV12-4	TRBJ1-2	ASSLSSDNYGYT
TRBV11-2	TRBJ1-1	ASSLFEGPRGNTEAF
TRBV4-1	TRBJ1-1	ASSQLYVGEAF